The sequence of this T cell receptor beta chain was determined in a study of T cell changes during pregnancy in multiple sclerosis (dated by TCRdb to between 2017 and 2020). Regarding the research as a whole: In women with multiple sclerosis, the researchers looked at how the T cell repertoire shifted as pregnancy progressed.

Library method: the immunoSEQ multiplex PCR assay. Drawn from immuneACCESS, this table holds only the in-frame rearrangements with V and J called that TCRdb kept. Clones are partly lost; checked studies trace under half to an unresolved V gene and leave the rest unexplained. Counted in this sample were 85,000 to 130,000 clones; just over 90% of them appeared once. The top ten clones comprise around 1.2% of the sample. The CDR3 covers 14 residues, taking in both the cysteine and the phenylalanine. Of all the DNA, just the CDR3 is kept, 42 bases in frame from base 1. The germline ends are 13 bases apart after V is trimmed by 0 bases and J by 9 bases. CDR1 SGHNT and CDR2 YYREEE were looked up in the germline V gene (reference sequence). Note on this clone: Which antigen it targets is not known. Per-base quality was not reported, and no clone a single base away is much larger than it.

The chain was built from TRBV5-4 and TRBJ2-1; the D segment cannot be called with confidence. The specimen was peripheral blood, collected in the second trimester of pregnancy. This sequence was found in a female donor with multiple sclerosis, enrolled in a pregnancy study. This receptor has the CDR3 CASSLASLVGEQFF. DNA sequence: TGTGCCAGCAGCTTGGCGTCCCTAGTCGGTGAGCAGTTCTTC.